Listed below are T cell receptor beta chains from one sample, sequenced in a study of identical twins. TCRdb itself ran the 5' RACE reads through MiXCR, one entry per CDR3 protein. The data contain hundreds of thousands of distinct CDR3 sequences, 15% to 20% of them singletons. The same specimen was also included in a second study, on T cells expressing NK-cell markers.

The source material was PBMCs. These receptors originate from a young woman in good health. Each CDR3 is given with its conserved first and last residue. A D gene is named only where the DNA matches it firmly. The size entry is marked missing in some rows and otherwise reads once, few, many or a size class.

CDR3: CASSLGFAYNEQFF
DNA: TGCGCCAGCAGCTTGGGGTTCGCCTACAATGAGCAGTTCTTC
D: .
V: TRBV5-1
J: TRBJ2-1
size: .

CDR3: CASSPDRVALNEQFF
DNA: TGTGCCAGCAGCCCCGACAGGGTCGCATTAAATGAGCAGTTCTTC
D: TRBD1
V: TRBV12-3/TRBV12-4
J: TRBJ2-1
size: few

CDR3: CASTLGLAGTDTQYF
DNA: TGCGCCAGCACCTTGGGGCTAGCGGGCACAGATACGCAGTATTTT
D: TRBD2
V: TRBV5-1
J: TRBJ2-3
size: .

CDR3: CASSVDGSLGEQYF
DNA: TGTGCCAGCAGCGTAGACGGCAGCCTGGGCGAGCAGTACTTC
D: .
V: TRBV9
J: TRBJ2-7
size: .

CDR3: CATSPLGQIQETQYF
DNA: TGTGCCACCAGCCCCCTAGGCCAGATCCAAGAGACCCAGTACTTC
D: .
V: TRBV15
J: TRBJ2-5
size: few

CDR3: CAWGGQGHEQYF
DNA: TGTGCCTGGGGTGGACAGGGGCACGAGCAGTACTTC
D: TRBD1
V: TRBV30
J: TRBJ2-7
size: .

CDR3: CASSESEGQVLQGQYF
DNA: TGTGCCAGCAGTGAATCCGAGGGTCAGGTGCTACAGGGGCAGTACTTC
D: .
V: TRBV25-1
J: TRBJ2-7
size: .

CDR3: CASSYSASGVYEQYF
DNA: TGTGCCAGCAGTTACTCTGCTAGCGGGGTCTACGAGCAGTACTTC
D: TRBD2
V: TRBV6-5
J: TRBJ2-7
size: .

CDR3: CASSLVLAGEQFF
DNA: TGTGCCAGCAGTTTAGTACTAGCTGGCGAGCAGTTCTTC
D: .
V: TRBV12-3/TRBV12-4
J: TRBJ2-1
size: many

CDR3: CSAGSSGIQETQYF
DNA: TGCAGTGCTGGGAGTAGCGGAATCCAAGAGACCCAGTACTTC
D: .
V: TRBV20-1
J: TRBJ2-5
size: .

CDR3: CSAAARRLRTDTQYF
DNA: TGCAGTGCTGCGGCAAGGAGGTTACGGACAGATACGCAGTATTTT
D: .
V: TRBV20-1
J: TRBJ2-3
size: .

CDR3: CSARGITGGQETQYF
DNA: TGCAGTGCTAGAGGAATAACAGGGGGTCAAGAGACCCAGTACTTC
D: TRBD1
V: TRBV20-1
J: TRBJ2-5
size: .

CDR3: CASSLDSHQPQHF
DNA: TGCGCCAGCAGCTTGGACTCCCATCAGCCCCAGCATTTT
D: .
V: TRBV5-1
J: TRBJ1-5
size: many

CDR3: CASSPTTTYGYTF
DNA: TGTGCCAGCAGCCCTACGACGACCTATGGCTACACCTTC
D: .
V: TRBV7-6
J: TRBJ1-2
size: .

CDR3: CASSLPGVWGYTF
DNA: TGCGCCAGCAGCTTGCCAGGGGTCTGGGGCTACACCTTC
D: .
V: TRBV5-1
J: TRBJ1-2
size: .

CDR3: CASSYKALPYNEQFF
DNA: TGTGCCAGCAGCTATAAGGCCCTTCCATACAATGAGCAGTTCTTC
D: .
V: TRBV3-1
J: TRBJ2-1
size: .

CDR3: CASSFPDRGTEAFF
DNA: TGTGCCAGCAGTTTTCCGGACAGGGGCACTGAAGCTTTCTTT
D: TRBD1
V: TRBV28
J: TRBJ1-1
size: .

CDR3: CASSHAYKRTGLAGEVF
DNA: TGTGCCAGCAGCCACGCCTACAAACGAACCGGACTAGCGGGAGAGGTCTTC
D: TRBD2
V: TRBV3-1
J: TRBJ2-1
size: .

CDR3: CASSLTGQGNSPLHF
DNA: TGTGCCAGCAGCTTGACGGGACAGGGCAATTCACCCCTCCACTTT
D: TRBD1
V: TRBV7-6
J: TRBJ1-6
size: few

CDR3: CASSFRATEQYF
DNA: TGTGCCAGCAGCTTCCGGGCGACCGAGCAGTACTTC
D: .
V: TRBV7-9
J: TRBJ2-7
size: .

CDR3: CASWTQGNTEAFF
DNA: TGTGCCAGCTGGACCCAGGGGAACACTGAAGCTTTCTTT
D: .
V: TRBV12-3/TRBV12-4
J: TRBJ1-1
size: .

CDR3: CASTARDYGYTF
DNA: TGTGCCAGCACAGCCCGTGACTATGGCTACACCTTC
D: .
V: TRBV6-1
J: TRBJ1-2
size: .

CDR3: CASSFARGTEAFF
DNA: TGTGCCAGCAGTTTCGCCCGGGGCACTGAAGCTTTCTTT
D: .
V: TRBV6-5
J: TRBJ1-1
size: many

CDR3: CSAASGGGADTQYF
DNA: TGCAGTGCGGCTAGCGGGGGCGGGGCAGATACGCAGTATTTT
D: TRBD2
V: TRBV20-1
J: TRBJ2-3
size: few

CDR3: CASSLRPPVNEQFF
DNA: TGCGCCAGCAGCTTAAGACCCCCGGTAAATGAGCAGTTCTTC
D: .
V: TRBV5-1
J: TRBJ2-1
size: few

CDR3: CASSYGLLGEQYF
DNA: TGCGCCAGCAGCTACGGACTGTTGGGCGAGCAGTACTTC
D: .
V: TRBV5-1
J: TRBJ2-7
size: .

CDR3: CASSEGTGTLYNEQFF
DNA: TGCGCCAGCAGTGAGGGGACAGGGACTCTCTACAATGAGCAGTTCTTC
D: TRBD1
V: TRBV10-1
J: TRBJ2-1
size: .

CDR3: CASSEYVNQPQHF
DNA: TGCGCCAGCAGTGAATACGTGAATCAGCCCCAGCATTTT
D: .
V: TRBV10-2
J: TRBJ1-5
size: .

CDR3: CASSLGQAKNIQYF
DNA: TGTGCCAGCAGTTTGGGCCAAGCCAAAAACATTCAGTACTTC
D: .
V: TRBV12-3/TRBV12-4
J: TRBJ2-4
size: .

CDR3: CASSHPYIDSSTNEQFF
DNA: TGTGCCAGCAGCCACCCGTATATAGACTCTTCAACCAATGAGCAGTTCTTC
D: .
V: TRBV5-4
J: TRBJ2-1
size: few

CDR3: CASGSPAGLTDTQYF
DNA: TGTGCTAGTGGTTCCCCGGCAGGGCTCACAGATACGCAGTATTTT
D: .
V: TRBV12-5
J: TRBJ2-3
size: few